This paragraph reports one T cell receptor (beta chain). What it binds is unknown. The data derive from a study of T cell repertoires and HLA-DP antigens. Across the study: In vitro CD4+ alloreactivity was against HeLa-presented HLA-DP. Pre-culture CD4+ samples used roughly 1,300 ng DNA versus around 200 ng for CD137+CD4+ sorts.

TCRdb's table, derived via immunoSEQ multiplex PCR, lists solely in-frame clones and lacks some. The table lists approximately 110,000 clones, about 91% of them singletons. Untouched CD4+ T cells were isolated by negative selection, averaging roughly 98% purity. The V end was cut by 7 bases, the J end by 4 bases, with 13 bases between. Germline V gene sequence: CDR1 MNHNY, CDR2 SVGAGI (reference sequence). The CDR3 is made up of 13 amino acids. The sequenced material came from CD4+ T cells from PBMCs. V and J are TRBV6-6 and TRBJ1-2; D unclear. The source is a woman under 30 in good health and CMV-seronegative. This CDR3 reads CASTLDALYGYTF. In nucleotides, the CDR3 is TGTGCCAGCACCCTAGACGCTCTCTATGGCTACACCTTC.